This paragraph reports one T cell receptor beta chain. Its antigen is still unknown. This sample was taken from a study of cytomegalovirus exposure and HLA in healthy donors. About the research overall: The use of the same platform for the 90 to 150 validation repertoires and the 650 to 850 first-cohort repertoires was reported by a later analysis.

Assay: immunoSEQ multiplex PCR; the TCRdb copy retains only in-frame clones and omits some. The sample lists over 45,000 clones; more than 85% were seen once. This CDR3 contains 14 residues. CDR1 and CDR2 (germline): SNHLY, FYNNEI. V was pared by 4 bases and J by 1 base, with 8 bases between. Study-wide results and limits: Clusters of TCRs from the first cohort tended to co-occur in the 130 or so validation repertoires (as a later analysis found). Diagnosis of cytomegalovirus status made by the classifier reportedly showed high specificity and sensitivity. Usually a TCR sequence was rare, but some public TCRs were found in many donors.

The chain uses TRBV2 and TRBJ1-5, with TRBD1 as a possible D gene (6 bases). The sequence was collected from a young woman in good health and CMV-seronegative. Sequencing used PBMCs. The chain's CDR3 is CASSVGTSNQPQHF. The CDR3 DNA reads TGTGCCAGCAGTGTAGGGACAAGCAATCAGCCCCAGCATTTT.